This T cell receptor beta chain is from a study of T cell responses to AZD1222 COVID-19 vaccine. This clone came up once. What it binds is unknown. TCRdb's copy holds only in-frame clones and misses some; the assay was immunoSEQ multiplex PCR. The profile shows 95,000 to 130,000 clones, roughly 88% of them singletons. Overall study results and limits: There were mostly white British donors and more females than males, and clonal diversity was possibly underestimated. Recipients of AZD1222 seropositive at baseline numbered only 6 or 7. Repertoire sampling happened only post peak T cell response. Unmutated variant regions are reportedly targeted by nearly half of spike-specific TCRs.

This CDR3 is 14 amino acids long. V dropped 0 bases and J dropped 0 bases, with 5 bases sitting between them. CDR1 LNHDA and CDR2 SQIVND come from the germline V gene (reference sequence). Sequenced material: peripheral blood, taken on day 0 of MenACWY control vaccination. The sequence was collected from an adult in good health. The J gene is TRBJ1-2, the V gene TRBV19; D unclear. Here the CDR3 reads CASSIELTNYGYTF. CDR3 nucleotides: TGTGCCAGTAGTATAGAGTTAACTAACTATGGCTACACCTTC.